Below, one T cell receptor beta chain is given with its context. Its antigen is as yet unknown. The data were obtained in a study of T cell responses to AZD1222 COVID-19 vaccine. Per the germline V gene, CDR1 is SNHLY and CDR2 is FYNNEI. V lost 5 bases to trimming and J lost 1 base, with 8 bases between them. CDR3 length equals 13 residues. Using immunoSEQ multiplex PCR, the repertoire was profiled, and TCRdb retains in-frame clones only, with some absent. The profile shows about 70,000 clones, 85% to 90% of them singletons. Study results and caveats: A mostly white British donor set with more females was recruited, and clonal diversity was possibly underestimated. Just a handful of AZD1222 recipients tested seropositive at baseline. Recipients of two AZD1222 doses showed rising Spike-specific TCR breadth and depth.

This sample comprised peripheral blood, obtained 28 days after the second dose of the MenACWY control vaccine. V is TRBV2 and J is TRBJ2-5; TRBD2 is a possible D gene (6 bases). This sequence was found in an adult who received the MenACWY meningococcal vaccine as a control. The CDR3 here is CASSRDSQETQYF. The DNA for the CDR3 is TGTGCCAGCAGTCGGGACTCCCAAGAGACCCAGTACTTC.